The entry that follows covers one T cell receptor beta chain sequence. In the original workflow: How many nucleated cells were present was estimated from reference gene primer amplification. Profiling relied on immunoSEQ multiplex PCR, and the TCRdb table lists in-frame clones only, not all of them. V and J calls and clone size are those listed in that table; D and trimming were worked out from the DNA. The sample contains more than 100,000 clones, more than 70% of which appear only once. This sample was included in a study of blood T cell repertoires in COVID-19. Study-level background: COVID-19 samples collected from the United States, Italy and Spain covered acute and convalescent phases. Sources were T cells, B-cell-depleted T cells, or PBMCs; the material itself was cDNA or gDNA.

The receptor was derived from a woman aged 55-75 years with acute or convalescent COVID-19. Material for sequencing was peripheral blood.

The CDR3 coding sequence is TGTGCCAGCAGCCAAGTGTCGGGCCAGGGCGATCAGCCCCAGCATTTT. Its protein is CASSQVSGQGDQPQHF. The chain combines TRBV4-2 with TRBJ1-5, with D possibly TRBD1 on 5 matching bases. Per germline, CDR1 LGHNA and CDR2 YNFKEQ. This CDR3 comprises 16 residues. The V end was cut by 1 base, the J end by 5 bases, with 15 bases between.